A selection of T cell receptor beta chains follows, all from one sample in a study of cytomegalovirus exposure and HLA in healthy donors. Profiled with immunoSEQ multiplex PCR; TCRdb holds only in-frame clones, not every one. The sample holds 190,000 or so clones. The sample comprised PBMCs. The receptors come from a boy aged 10-17 years in good health and CMV-seronegative. The CDR3 runs from the conserved cysteine through the conserved F or W. Fields, in order: V gene, J gene, CDR3 protein.

TRBV19,TRBJ1-2,CASSIIYMSTRSDNGYTF
TRBV7-2,TRBJ2-7,CASSLAAGGEQYF
TRBV5-1,TRBJ2-3,CASSLARTITDTQYF
TRBV19,TRBJ1-6,CASSNLLGSYNSPLHF
TRBV5-4,TRBJ1-3,CASSPGLTNTIYF
TRBV2,TRBJ1-2,CASSQTGGGGYTF
TRBV19,TRBJ1-4,CASRNFPGQEGEKLFF
TRBV9,TRBJ2-7,CASSVRLNSYEQYF
TRBV7-2,TRBJ2-1,CASSLFATGGYNEQFF
TRBV6-6,TRBJ1-3,CASSYSAGSDTIYF
TRBV4-1,TRBJ2-2,CASSQEGARTGELFF